The 19 T cell receptor beta chains below come from one sample, sequenced in a study of blood T cell repertoires in COVID-19. The method was immunoSEQ multiplex PCR; TCRdb's version includes in-frame clones alone and lacks a portion of them. Here the sample spans tens of thousands of clones, about 79% being singletons. Sequencing used peripheral blood. These receptor sequences come from a woman aged 45 to 65 with acute or convalescent COVID-19.

The chain combines TRBV6-5 with TRBJ2-2, with TRBD1 matching 8 bases. There are 14 residues in the CDR3. Per germline, CDR1 MNHEY and CDR2 SVGAGI. After removal of 7 bases from V and 6 bases from J, the junction contained 7 bases not matched to a gene. The CDR3: CASNRQGAAGELFF. CDR3 in DNA: TGTGCCAGCAATCGGCAGGGGGCAGCCGGGGAGCTGTTTTTT.

This chain uses TRBV12-3 or TRBV12-4 with TRBJ1-5; D possibly corresponds to TRBD1 (5 bases). V lost 6 bases to trimming and J lost 9 bases, with 12 bases between them. The CDR3 loop spans 12 amino acids. The CDR3 spells CASRALGGPQHF. CDR3 nucleotides: TGTGCCAGCAGGGCACTGGGGGGGCCCCAGCATTTT.

This chain links TRBV6-5 with TRBJ1-4; weak D call: TRBD1 (5 bases). Germline-derived CDR1 and CDR2 are MNHEY and SVGAGI. This CDR3 has 14 residues. V shed 6 bases and J shed 8 bases, with 16 bases lying between them. CDR3 amino acids: CASSFDRKGEKLFF. Written as DNA, the CDR3 is TGTGCCAGCAGCTTTGACAGAAAGGGAGAAAAACTGTTTTTT.

This sequence joins TRBV5-1 and TRBJ1-1; weak D call: TRBD1 (5 bases). Trimming took 0 bases from V and 1 from J, leaving 10 bases between them. Germline CDR1 SGHRS, CDR2 YFSETQ. The CDR3 length is 15 residues. The CDR3 coding sequence is TGCGCCAGCAGCTTGGATGGACACTCGAACACTGAAGCTTTCTTT. It codes for CASSLDGHSNTEAFF. Full variable domain (outside the CDR3, taken from reference TRBV5-1 and TRBJ1-1): KAGVTQTPRYLIKTRGQQVTLSCSPISGHRSVSWYQQTPGQGLQFLFEYFSETQRNKGNFPGRFSGRQFSNSRSEMNVSTLELGDSALYLCASSLDGHSNTEAFFGQGTRLTVV.

This clone was detected once. V gene TRBV11-2 combines with J gene TRBJ2-6, with D uncertain. With 2 bases removed from V and 0 bases from J, the gap between germline ends came to 5 bases. This CDR3 has 15 residues. Germline values: CDR1 SGHAT, CDR2 FQNNGV. CDR3 sequence reads: CASSLRSSGANVLTF. The CDR3 nucleotides are TGTGCCAGCAGCTTACGGAGCTCTGGGGCCAACGTCCTGACTTTC.

This clone has a handful of counts. V usage is TRBV12-3 or TRBV12-4 and J usage is TRBJ1-2; no reliable D call. The V end was cut by 3 bases, the J end by 6 bases, with 5 bases between. CDR3 length equals 11 residues. The DNA of the CDR3 is TGTGCCAGCAGTTTTAAGCATGGCTACACCTTC. This sequence encodes CASSFKHGYTF.

This clone was seen a few times. The J gene is TRBJ1-2, the V gene TRBV5-5; D is uncertain. The germline V gene has CDR1 SGHKS and CDR2 YYEKEE (reference sequence). The CDR3 spans 16 residues. With 0 bases removed from V and 6 bases from J, the gap between germline ends came to 18 bases. CDR3 DNA: TGTGCCAGCAGCTTGGGTCGTCTTTTCGACAACCATGGCTACACCTTC. Translation gives CASSLGRLFDNHGYTF.

This sequence joins TRBV27 and TRBJ1-1, with D tentatively TRBD1 (5 bases). The CDR3 spans 14 residues. Germline V gene data show CDR1 as MNHEY and CDR2 as SMNVEV (reference sequence). The ends were cut back, 6 bases at V and 6 bases at J, with 17 bases in the middle. The CDR3 sequence is CASSRGGEMAEAFF. The CDR3 DNA reads as TGTGCCAGCAGCCGGGGGGGGGAAATGGCTGAAGCTTTCTTT.

The V call is TRBV9, the J call TRBJ2-7; the match to TRBD1 covers 8 bases. Per the germline V gene, CDR1 is SGDLS and CDR2 is YYNGEE. The CDR3 runs to 14 residues. V dropped 4 bases and J dropped 5; count of bases not matched to a gene: 8. CDR3 in amino acids: CASSPRTGNNEQYF. The CDR3 nucleotides read TGTGCCAGCAGCCCGAGGACAGGGAACAACGAGCAGTACTTC.

V is TRBV12-3 or TRBV12-4 and J is TRBJ1-2; D may be TRBD1 (5 bases). V gave up 1 base and J gave up 4 bases, with 7 bases separating them. This CDR3 spans 13 amino acids. The CDR3 DNA sequence: TGTGCCAGCAGTTTAGGACAGTCCTATGGCTACACCTTC. It encodes CASSLGQSYGYTF.

This clone was picked up one time. The V gene is TRBV7-7, the J gene TRBJ1-1; 8 bases map to TRBD1. With 5 bases clipped from V and 3 bases from J, the junction kept 2 bases outside the gene matches. The CDR3 runs 13 residues. CDR1 is SSHAT and CDR2 is FNYEAQ in the germline V gene (reference sequence). CDR3: CASSKDRDTEAFF. DNA of the CDR3: TGTGCCAGCAGCAAGGACAGGGACACTGAAGCTTTCTTT.

J is TRBJ1-5 and V is TRBV27, with TRBD1 identical over 10 bases. The V gene end was trimmed by 5 bases and the J gene end by 2 bases; junction bases not matched to a gene: 0. CDR1 and CDR2 from the germline V gene are MNHEY and SMNVEV (reference sequence). The CDR3 loop spans 14 amino acids. The CDR3 region is CASSGTGGNQPQHF. CDR3 coding DNA: TGTGCCAGCAGTGGGACAGGGGGCAATCAGCCCCAGCATTTT.

The chain links TRBV21-1 to TRBJ1-2; the D call in the table, TRBD1, was not verified against the DNA. TRBV21-1 is described as a pseudogene. This CDR3 is 15 amino acids long. The CDR3: CASSWDRESNYGYTF. DNA for the CDR3: TGTGCCAGCAGCTGGGACAGGGAGTCCAACTATGGCTACACCTTC.

The genes are TRBV6-4 and TRBJ2-1, with 12 bases aligning to TRBD2. The CDR3 covers 15 residues. Trimming removed 3 bases from V and 7 bases from J; junction bases left unmatched: 4. The germline gives CDR1 MRHNA, CDR2 SNTAGT. This CDR3 is CASSELAGGQNEQFF. The DNA for the CDR3 is TGTGCCAGCAGTGAGCTAGCGGGGGGGCAAAATGAGCAGTTCTTC.

The rearrangement joins TRBV24-1 to TRBJ2-3, with 8 bases lining up with TRBD1. Germline V gene data show CDR1 as KGHDR and CDR2 as SFDVKD. The CDR3 consists of 14 residues. With 5 bases clipped from V and 6 bases from J, the junction kept 6 bases outside the gene matches. CDR3 in amino acids: CATSGTGGPDTQYF. CDR3 DNA sequence: TGTGCCACCAGTGGAACAGGGGGGCCCGATACGCAGTATTTT.

The chain is built from TRBV4-3 and TRBJ2-2, with D tentatively TRBD1 (5 bases). Trimming pared 1 base from V and 7 bases from J, leaving 16 bases between. CDR1 is LGHNA, CDR2 YSLEER, per germline. The CDR3 totals 16 residues. This CDR3 is CASSQGLQGQLGELFF. CDR3 in DNA: TGCGCCAGCAGCCAAGGTTTACAAGGACAACTCGGGGAGCTGTTTTTT.

The chain has TRBV10-3 and TRBJ2-1; D is undetermined. This CDR3 region has 15 residues. Trimming left V 3 bases short and J 3 bases short, with 12 bases between. Per the germline V gene, CDR1 is ENHRY and CDR2 is SYGVKD. This CDR3 reads CAISDSRPGYNEQFF. The CDR3 DNA is TGTGCCATCAGTGATTCCCGGCCAGGCTACAATGAGCAGTTCTTC.

The CDR3 spells CASSQVRRVGNSPLHF. CDR3 bases: TGTGCCAGCAGCCAAGTGAGGAGGGTGGGTAATTCACCCCTCCACTTT. This chain connects TRBV3-1 (or the pseudogene TRBV3-2) to TRBJ1-6; the D is unclear. Germline V CDR1 and CDR2: LGHDT, YNNKEL (reference sequence). The V end was cut by 1 base, the J end by 6 bases, with 13 bases between. CDR3 length: 16 amino acids.

This chain joins TRBV14 and TRBJ2-7; TRBD1 might be the D (7 bases). Germline CDR1 reads SGHDN; CDR2 reads FVKESK. V shed 4 bases and J shed 6 bases, with 13 bases lying between them. CDR3 length equals 13 residues. CDR3 amino acids: CASSPPGGREQYF. CDR3 bases: TGTGCCAGCAGCCCCCCAGGGGGGCGCGAGCAGTACTTC. Drawing the rest from reference TRBV14 and TRBJ2-7, the complete variable domain is EAGVTQFPSHSVIEKGQTVTLRCDPISGHDNLYWYRRVMGKEIKFLLHFVKESKQDESGMPNNRFLAERTGGTYSTLKVQPAELEDSGVYFCASSPPGGREQYFGPGTRLTVT.